The 4 T cell receptor beta chains below all came from one sample that was sequenced in a study of T cells in tuberculosis. Some clones are missing from TCRdb's copy, which holds only in-frame ones; the method was immunoSEQ multiplex PCR. The sample has around 30,000 clones, nearly 90% seen once. The sample comprised PBMCs. The receptors here all came from a donor aged 10-29 years with latent tuberculosis or without tuberculosis infection.

The rearrangement links TRBV6-5 to TRBJ1-1, with D possibly TRBD1 on 6 matching bases. V was cut by 2 bases and J by 6 bases, with 16 bases left in between. CDR3 length: 15 residues. Germline values: CDR1 MNHEY, CDR2 SVGAGI. The CDR3 reads CASSYAPYRVPEAFF. CDR3 nucleotide sequence: TGTGCCAGCAGTTACGCCCCCTACAGGGTACCTGAAGCTTTCTTT.

The chain uses TRBV5-1 and TRBJ1-6; 8 bases map to TRBD1. CDR1 is SGHRS and CDR2 is YFSETQ in the germline V gene. This CDR3 is built from 18 residues. J lost 10 bases, V lost 5 bases, and 20 bases had no gene match. CDR3 coding DNA: TGCGCCAGCAGATACGGCCACGTAAGCAGGGGGCCGGGGTCACCCCTCCACTTT. Amino acids: CASRYGHVSRGPGSPLHF.

This clone was seen just once. V usage is TRBV10-3 and J usage is TRBJ1-6, with 12 bases fitting TRBD1. After removal of 2 bases from V and 8 bases from J, the junction contained 4 bases not matched to a gene. Germline assignment: CDR1 ENHRY and CDR2 SYGVKD. The CDR3 length is 16 residues. The CDR3 reads CAISEPGTGGYSPLHF. CDR3 bases: TGTGCCATCAGTGAGCCTGGGACAGGGGGCTATTCACCCCTCCACTTT.

The rearrangement links TRBV28 to TRBJ2-1; D is perhaps TRBD1 (5 bases). V was clipped by 6 bases and J by 3 bases, with 12 bases between them. Germline V gives CDR1 MDHEN, CDR2 SYDVKM. The CDR3 totals 14 residues. The CDR3 nucleotides read TGTGCCAGCAGAGCTACAGGAAGCTACAATGAGCAGTTCTTC. Translating it yields CASRATGSYNEQFF.